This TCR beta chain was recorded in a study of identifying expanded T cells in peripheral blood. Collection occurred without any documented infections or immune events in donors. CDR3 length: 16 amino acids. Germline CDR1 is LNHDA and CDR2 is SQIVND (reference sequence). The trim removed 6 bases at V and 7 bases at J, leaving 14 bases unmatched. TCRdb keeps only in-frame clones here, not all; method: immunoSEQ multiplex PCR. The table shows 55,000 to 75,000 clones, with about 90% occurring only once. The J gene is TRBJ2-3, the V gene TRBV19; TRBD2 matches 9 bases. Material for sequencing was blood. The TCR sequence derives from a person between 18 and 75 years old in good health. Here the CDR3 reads CASSPRLADLSNTQYF. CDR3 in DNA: TGTGCCAGTAGCCCTCGACTAGCGGACCTTTCGAATACGCAGTATTTT.